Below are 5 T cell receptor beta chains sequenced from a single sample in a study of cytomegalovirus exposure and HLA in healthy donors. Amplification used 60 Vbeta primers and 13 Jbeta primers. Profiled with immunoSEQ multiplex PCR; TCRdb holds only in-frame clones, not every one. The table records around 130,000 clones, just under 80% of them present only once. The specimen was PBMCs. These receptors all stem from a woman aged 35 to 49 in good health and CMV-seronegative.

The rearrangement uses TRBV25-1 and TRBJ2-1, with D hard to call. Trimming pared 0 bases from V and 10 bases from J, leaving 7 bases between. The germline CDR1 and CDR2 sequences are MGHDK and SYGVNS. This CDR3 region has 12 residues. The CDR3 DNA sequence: TGTGCCAGCAGTGAATATTTGACAGAGCAGTTCTTC. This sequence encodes CASSEYLTEQFF.

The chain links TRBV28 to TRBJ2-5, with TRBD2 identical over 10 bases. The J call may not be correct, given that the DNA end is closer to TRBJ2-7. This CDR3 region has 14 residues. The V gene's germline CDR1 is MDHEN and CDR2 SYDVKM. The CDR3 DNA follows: TGTGCCAGCAGCCTTCTAGCGGGAGCCCACGAGCAGTACTTC. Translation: CASSLLAGAHEQYF.

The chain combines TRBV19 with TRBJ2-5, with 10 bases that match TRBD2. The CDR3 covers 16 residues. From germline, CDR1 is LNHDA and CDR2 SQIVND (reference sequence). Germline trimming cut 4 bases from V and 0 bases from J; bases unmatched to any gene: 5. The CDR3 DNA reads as TGTGCCAGTAGTACTTTAACTAGCGGGAACCAAGAGACCCAGTACTTC. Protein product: CASSTLTSGNQETQYF.

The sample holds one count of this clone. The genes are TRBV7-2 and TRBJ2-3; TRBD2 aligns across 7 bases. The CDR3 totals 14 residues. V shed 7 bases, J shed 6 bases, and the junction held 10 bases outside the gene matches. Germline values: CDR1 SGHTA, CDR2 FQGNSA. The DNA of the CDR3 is TGTGCCAGCACCTTGGGAGGGGACGGGGATACGCAGTATTTT. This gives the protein CASTLGGDGDTQYF.

The CDR3, as DNA: TGTGCCAGCAGGGGTCAGGGACAGGGGAATGAAAAACTGTTTTTT. This encodes CASRGQGQGNEKLFF. The rearrangement links TRBV9 to TRBJ1-4, with TRBD1 matching over 10 bases. Unmatched junction bases numbered 6, after V lost 5 bases and J lost 5 bases. CDR1 and CDR2 from the germline V gene are SGDLS and YYNGEE. The length of the CDR3 is 15 residues.